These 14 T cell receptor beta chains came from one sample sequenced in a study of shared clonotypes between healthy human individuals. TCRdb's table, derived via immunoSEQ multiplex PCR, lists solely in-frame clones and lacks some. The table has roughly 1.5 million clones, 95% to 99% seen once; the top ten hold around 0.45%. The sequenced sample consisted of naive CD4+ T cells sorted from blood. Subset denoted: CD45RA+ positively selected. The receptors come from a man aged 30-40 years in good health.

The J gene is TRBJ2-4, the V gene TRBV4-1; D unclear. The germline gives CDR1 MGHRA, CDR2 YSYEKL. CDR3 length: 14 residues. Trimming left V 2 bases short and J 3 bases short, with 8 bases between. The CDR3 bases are TGCGCCAGCAGCCAATTAGGGTTCAAAAACATTCAGTACTTC. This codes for CASSQLGFKNIQYF.

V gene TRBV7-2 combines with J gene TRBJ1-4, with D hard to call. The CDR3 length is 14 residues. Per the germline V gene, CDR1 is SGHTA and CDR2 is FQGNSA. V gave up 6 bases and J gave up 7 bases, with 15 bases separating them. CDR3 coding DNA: TGTGCCAGCAGTATCCCTCGGCTGAGTGAAAAACTGTTTTTT. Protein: CASSIPRLSEKLFF.

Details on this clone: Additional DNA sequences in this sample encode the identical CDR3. As DNA, the CDR3 is TGTGCCAGCAGTTACGAGGGCAATCAGCCCCAGCATTTT. The encoded protein is CASSYEGNQPQHF. This sequence joins TRBV6-5 and TRBJ1-5, with no clear D. Germline V gene data show CDR1 as MNHEY and CDR2 as SVGAGI. The CDR3 totals 13 residues. Trimming removed 2 bases at V and 2 bases at J, with 4 bases between.

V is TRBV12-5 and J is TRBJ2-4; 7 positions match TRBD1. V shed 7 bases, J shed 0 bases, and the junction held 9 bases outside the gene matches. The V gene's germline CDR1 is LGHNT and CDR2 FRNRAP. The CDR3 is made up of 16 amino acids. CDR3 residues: CASAPGQELAKNIQYF. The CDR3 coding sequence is TGTGCTAGTGCCCCCGGACAGGAGCTAGCCAAAAACATTCAGTACTTC.

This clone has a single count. The CDR3 DNA sequence: TGTGCCAGTAGTTCACTCGGGGGTATGAGCAATCAGCCCCAGCATTTT. Its translation is CASSSLGGMSNQPQHF. The rearrangement links TRBV19 to TRBJ1-5, with a possible D match to TRBD1 (5 bases). Trimming shortened V by 5 bases and J by 1 base, and 15 bases separated the two germline ends. The CDR3 consists of 16 residues. Germline values: CDR1 LNHDA, CDR2 SQIVND (reference sequence). Variable domain in full (rest from reference TRBV19 and TRBJ1-5): DGGITQSPKYLFRKEGQNVTLSCEQNLNHDAMYWYRQDPGQGLRLIYYSQIVNDFQKGDIAEGYSVSREKKESFPLTVTSAQKNPTAFYLCASSSLGGMSNQPQHFGDGTRLSIL.

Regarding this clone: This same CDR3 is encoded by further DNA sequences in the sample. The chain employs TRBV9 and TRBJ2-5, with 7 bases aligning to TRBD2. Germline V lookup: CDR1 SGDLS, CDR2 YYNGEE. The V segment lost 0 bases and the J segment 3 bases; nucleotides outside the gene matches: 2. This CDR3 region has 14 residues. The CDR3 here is CASSVGLAEETQYF. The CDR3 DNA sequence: TGTGCCAGCAGCGTAGGACTAGCCGAAGAGACCCAGTACTTC.

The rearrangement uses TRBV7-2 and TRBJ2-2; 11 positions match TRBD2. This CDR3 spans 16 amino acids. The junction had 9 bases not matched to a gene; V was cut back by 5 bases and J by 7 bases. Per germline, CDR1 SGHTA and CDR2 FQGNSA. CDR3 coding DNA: TGTGCCAGCAGCCTAGAGGGACTAGCGGTACACGGGGAGCTGTTTTTT. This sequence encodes CASSLEGLAVHGELFF.

CDR3 protein: CASSVQGAGANVLTF. The CDR3 DNA reads as TGTGCCAGCAGCGTCCAGGGGGCTGGGGCCAACGTCCTGACTTTC. The chain has TRBV9 and TRBJ2-6, with 7 nucleotides matching TRBD1. From germline, CDR1 is SGDLS and CDR2 YYNGEE. The CDR3 consists of 15 residues. The V gene end was trimmed by 2 bases and the J gene end by 2 bases; junction bases not matched to a gene: 1.

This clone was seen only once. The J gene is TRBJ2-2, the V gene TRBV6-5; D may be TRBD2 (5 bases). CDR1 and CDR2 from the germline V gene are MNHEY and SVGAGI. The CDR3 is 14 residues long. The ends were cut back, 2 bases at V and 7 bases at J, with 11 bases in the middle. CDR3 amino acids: CASSYGSVGGELFF. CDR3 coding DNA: TGTGCCAGCAGTTACGGTAGCGTCGGCGGGGAGCTGTTTTTT.

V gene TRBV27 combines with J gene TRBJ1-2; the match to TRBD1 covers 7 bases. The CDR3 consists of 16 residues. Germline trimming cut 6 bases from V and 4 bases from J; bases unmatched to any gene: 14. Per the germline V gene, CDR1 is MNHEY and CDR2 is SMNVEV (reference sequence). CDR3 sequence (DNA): TGTGCCAGCAGCGGATTAACAGGGGAGGTTGGCTATGGCTACACCTTC. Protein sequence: CASSGLTGEVGYGYTF.

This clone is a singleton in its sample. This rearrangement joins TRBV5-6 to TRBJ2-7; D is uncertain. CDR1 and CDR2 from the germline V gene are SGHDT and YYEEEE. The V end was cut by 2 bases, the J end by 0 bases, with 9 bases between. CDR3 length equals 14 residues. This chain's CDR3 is CASSFGSSSYEQYF. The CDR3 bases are TGTGCCAGCAGCTTTGGTAGCAGCTCCTACGAGCAGTACTTC.

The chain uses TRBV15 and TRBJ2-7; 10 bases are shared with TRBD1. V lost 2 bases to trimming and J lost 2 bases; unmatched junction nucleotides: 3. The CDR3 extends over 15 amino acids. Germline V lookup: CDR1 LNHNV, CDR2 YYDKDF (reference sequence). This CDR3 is CATSRHGQGAYEQYF. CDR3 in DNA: TGTGCCACCAGCAGACACGGACAGGGGGCCTACGAGCAGTACTTC. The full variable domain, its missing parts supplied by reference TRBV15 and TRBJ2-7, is DAMVIQNPRYQVTQFGKPVTLSCSQTLNHNVMYWYQQKSSQAPKLLFHYYDKDFNNEADTPDNFQSRRPNTSFCFLDIRSPGLGDTAMYLCATSRHGQGAYEQYFGPGTRLTVT.

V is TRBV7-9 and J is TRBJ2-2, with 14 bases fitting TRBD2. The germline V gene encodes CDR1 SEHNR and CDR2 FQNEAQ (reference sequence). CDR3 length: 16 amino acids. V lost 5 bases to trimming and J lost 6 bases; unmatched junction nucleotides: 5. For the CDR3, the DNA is TGTGCCAGCAGCCCTCCGGGACTAGCGGGGGCCGGGGAGCTGTTTTTT. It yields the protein CASSPPGLAGAGELFF.

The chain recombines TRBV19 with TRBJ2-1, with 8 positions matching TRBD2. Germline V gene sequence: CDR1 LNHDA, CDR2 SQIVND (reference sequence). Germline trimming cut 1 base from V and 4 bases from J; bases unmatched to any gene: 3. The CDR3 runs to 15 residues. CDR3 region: CASSIAGGLYNEQFF. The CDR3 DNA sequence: TGTGCCAGTAGTATAGCGGGAGGGCTGTACAATGAGCAGTTCTTC. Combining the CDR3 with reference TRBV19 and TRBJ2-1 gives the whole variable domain DGGITQSPKYLFRKEGQNVTLSCEQNLNHDAMYWYRQDPGQGLRLIYYSQIVNDFQKGDIAEGYSVSREKKESFPLTVTSAQKNPTAFYLCASSIAGGLYNEQFFGPGTRLTVL.